These T cell receptor beta chains were read from a single sample in a study of T cells expressing NK-cell markers. TCRdb re-called the 5' RACE reads; every CDR3 protein appears as one record, without DNA. The listing contains 160,000 or so distinct CDR3 sequences. What was sequenced was blood T cells: a sorted CD56 or NKG2C T cell subset, CD4+ or CD8+ T cells, or bulk PBMC T cells (not recorded which). The receptors come from a woman between 18 and 75 years old in good health. The CDR3 runs from the conserved cysteine through the conserved F or W. Fields, in order: V gene, J gene, CDR3 protein.

v_call: TRBV5-4
j_call: TRBJ2-7
cdr3_aa: CASSLEVAYEQYF

v_call: TRBV7-9
j_call: TRBJ2-2
cdr3_aa: CASSLAGLDAGELFF

v_call: TRBV9
j_call: TRBJ2-5
cdr3_aa: CASNPRGVEGTQYF

v_call: TRBV28
j_call: TRBJ2-7
cdr3_aa: CASRSGTYEQYF

v_call: TRBV5-6
j_call: TRBJ2-3
cdr3_aa: CASSSKIQGGDTQYF

v_call: TRBV11-3
j_call: TRBJ2-2
cdr3_aa: CASSPGPNTGELFF

v_call: TRBV4-1
j_call: TRBJ2-3
cdr3_aa: CASSPFSMLSPDTQYF

v_call: TRBV3-1
j_call: TRBJ2-5
cdr3_aa: CASSQERLAGGRAAQYF

v_call: TRBV10-3
j_call: TRBJ2-5
cdr3_aa: CAISESGISGVFQTQYF

v_call: TRBV7-9
j_call: TRBJ1-4
cdr3_aa: CASAGRANEKLFF

v_call: TRBV5-1
j_call: TRBJ1-6
cdr3_aa: CASTGDWGNSPLHF

v_call: TRBV7-3
j_call: TRBJ2-2
cdr3_aa: CASSSSVINTGELFF

v_call: TRBV20-1
j_call: TRBJ1-1
cdr3_aa: CSARGGGQNTEAFF

v_call: TRBV20-1
j_call: TRBJ2-7
cdr3_aa: CSARVGRGKSYEQYF

v_call: TRBV20-1
j_call: TRBJ2-5
cdr3_aa: CSAVPTSGGSWFQYF

v_call: TRBV21-1
j_call: TRBJ1-4
cdr3_aa: CPRATNEKLFF

v_call: TRBV6-5
j_call: TRBJ1-2
cdr3_aa: CASSYERWGGYTF

v_call: TRBV5-1
j_call: TRBJ2-5
cdr3_aa: CASAKRDQETQYF